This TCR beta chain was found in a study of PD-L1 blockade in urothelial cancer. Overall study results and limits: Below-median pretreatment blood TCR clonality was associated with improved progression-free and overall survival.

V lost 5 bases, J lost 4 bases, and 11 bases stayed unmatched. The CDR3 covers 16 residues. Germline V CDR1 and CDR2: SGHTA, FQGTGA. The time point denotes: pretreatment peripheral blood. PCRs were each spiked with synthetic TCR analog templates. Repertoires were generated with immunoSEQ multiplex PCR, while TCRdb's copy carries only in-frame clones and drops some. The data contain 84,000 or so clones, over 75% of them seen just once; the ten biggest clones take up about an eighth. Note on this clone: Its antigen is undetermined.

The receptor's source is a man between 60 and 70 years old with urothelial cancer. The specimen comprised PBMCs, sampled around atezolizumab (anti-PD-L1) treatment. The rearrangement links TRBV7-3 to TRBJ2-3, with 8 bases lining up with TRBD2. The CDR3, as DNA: TGTGCCAGCAGCCAAAGAGCGGGAGACGTTTCAGATACGCAGTATTTT. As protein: CASSQRAGDVSDTQYF.